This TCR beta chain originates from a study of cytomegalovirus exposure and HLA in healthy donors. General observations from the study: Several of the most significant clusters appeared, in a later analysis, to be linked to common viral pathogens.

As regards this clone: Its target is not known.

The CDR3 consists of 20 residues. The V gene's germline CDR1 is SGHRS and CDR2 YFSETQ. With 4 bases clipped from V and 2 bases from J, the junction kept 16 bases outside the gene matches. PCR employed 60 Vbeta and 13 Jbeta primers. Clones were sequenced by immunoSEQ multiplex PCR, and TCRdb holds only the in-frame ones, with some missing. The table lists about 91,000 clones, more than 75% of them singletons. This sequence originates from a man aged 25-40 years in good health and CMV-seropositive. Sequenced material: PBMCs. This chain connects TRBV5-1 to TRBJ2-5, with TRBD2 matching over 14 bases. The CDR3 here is CASSPLTGTSGSLGQETQYF. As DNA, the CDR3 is TGCGCCAGCAGCCCGCTAACCGGGACTAGCGGGAGTTTGGGGCAAGAGACCCAGTACTTC.